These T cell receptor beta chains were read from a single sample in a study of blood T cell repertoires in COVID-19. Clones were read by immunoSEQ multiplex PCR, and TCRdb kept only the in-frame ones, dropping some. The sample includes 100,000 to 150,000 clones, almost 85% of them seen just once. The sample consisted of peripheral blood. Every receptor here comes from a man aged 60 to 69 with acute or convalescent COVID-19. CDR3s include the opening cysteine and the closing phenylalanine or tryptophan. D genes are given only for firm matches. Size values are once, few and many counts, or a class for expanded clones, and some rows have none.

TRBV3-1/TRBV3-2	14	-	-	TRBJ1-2	CASSQVGVTYGYTF	TGTGCCAGCAGCCAGGTAGGGGTTACCTATGGCTACACCTTC
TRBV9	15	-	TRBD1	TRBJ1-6	CASSAARGDNSPLHF	TGTGCCAGCAGCGCGGCCAGGGGGGATAATTCACCCCTCCACTTT
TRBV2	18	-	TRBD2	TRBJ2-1	CASTRLAGGRSSYNEQFF	TGTGCCAGCACCCGACTAGCGGGGGGGCGGAGCTCCTACAATGAGCAGTTCTTC
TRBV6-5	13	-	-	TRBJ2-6	CASRGGGANVLTF	TGTGCCAGCAGAGGGGGAGGGGCCAACGTCCTGACTTTC
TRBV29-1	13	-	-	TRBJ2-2	CSVAETFAGELFF	TGCAGCGTTGCAGAGACATTCGCCGGGGAGCTGTTTTTT
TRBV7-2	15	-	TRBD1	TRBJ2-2	CASSLDRANTGELFF	TGTGCCAGCAGCCTCGACAGGGCGAACACCGGGGAGCTGTTTTTT
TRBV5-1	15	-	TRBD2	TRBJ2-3	CASSPQREGPDTQYF	TGCGCCAGCAGCCCCCAGCGGGAGGGCCCAGATACGCAGTATTTT
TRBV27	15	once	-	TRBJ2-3	CASSQLAFGTDTQYF	TGTGCCAGCAGTCAACTAGCCTTCGGCACAGATACGCAGTATTTT
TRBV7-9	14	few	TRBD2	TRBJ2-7	CASSLAGGPREQYF	TGTGCCAGCAGCCTAGCGGGAGGGCCTCGGGAGCAGTACTTC
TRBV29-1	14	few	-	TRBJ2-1	CSVARSSSYNEQFF	TGCAGCGTTGCGAGGTCAAGCTCCTACAATGAGCAGTTCTTC
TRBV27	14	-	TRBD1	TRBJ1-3	CASRETGVGNTIYF	TGTGCCAGCAGAGAGACAGGGGTTGGAAACACCATATATTTT
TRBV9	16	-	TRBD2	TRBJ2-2	CASSQWLAGNTGELFF	TGTGCCAGCAGCCAATGGCTAGCGGGAAACACCGGGGAGCTGTTTTTT
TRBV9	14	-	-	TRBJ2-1	CASSRTDLNNEQFF	TGTGCCAGCAGCCGGACAGATTTGAACAATGAGCAGTTCTTC
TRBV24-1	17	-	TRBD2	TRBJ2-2	CATSGYPRTSGTGELFF	TGTGCCACCAGTGGGTACCCTAGGACTAGCGGAACCGGGGAGCTGTTTTTT
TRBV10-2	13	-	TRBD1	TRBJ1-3	CASTWDRGNTIYF	TGCGCCAGCACTTGGGACAGAGGAAACACCATATATTTT
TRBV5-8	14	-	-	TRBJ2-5	CASSLVSGGETQYF	TGTGCCAGCAGCTTGGTGTCAGGTGGGGAGACCCAGTACTTC
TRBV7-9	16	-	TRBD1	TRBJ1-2	CASSLGGRQGGTGYTF	TGTGCCAGCAGCTTAGGTGGGAGACAGGGGGGAACTGGCTACACCTTC
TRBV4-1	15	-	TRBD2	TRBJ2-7	CASSLQSGRSYEQYF	TGCGCCAGCAGCCTTCAGAGCGGGAGGTCCTACGAGCAGTACTTC
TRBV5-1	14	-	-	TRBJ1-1	CASTAQTGNTEAFF	TGCGCCAGCACCGCACAGACAGGGAACACTGAAGCTTTCTTT